Listed here is a single T cell receptor beta chain. The assay was immunoSEQ multiplex PCR, and TCRdb's table has in-frame clones only and misses some. The sample shows a few hundred thousand clones, about 85% of them seen only once. The cohort comprised adults aged 18 to 89 years residing in 20 to 25 US areas. Exposed participants encountered a COVID-19 case during the 2 weeks preceding study entry. This specimen belongs to a study of blood T cell repertoires in COVID-19. This CDR3 spans 15 amino acids. The trim removed 5 bases at V and 6 bases at J, leaving 11 bases unmatched. Germline values: CDR1 MNHEY, CDR2 SMNVEV (reference sequence).

This receptor was identified in a woman between 45 and 60 years old who had been exposed to COVID-19. The V gene is TRBV27, the J gene TRBJ2-7; 9 nucleotides align to TRBD1. What was sequenced was PBMCs or T cells enriched from blood (not recorded which). CDR3 sequence (DNA): TGTGCCAGCAGTCCCAGTCCGGGACAGGGAGGCGAGCAGTACTTC. Amino acids: CASSPSPGQGGEQYF.